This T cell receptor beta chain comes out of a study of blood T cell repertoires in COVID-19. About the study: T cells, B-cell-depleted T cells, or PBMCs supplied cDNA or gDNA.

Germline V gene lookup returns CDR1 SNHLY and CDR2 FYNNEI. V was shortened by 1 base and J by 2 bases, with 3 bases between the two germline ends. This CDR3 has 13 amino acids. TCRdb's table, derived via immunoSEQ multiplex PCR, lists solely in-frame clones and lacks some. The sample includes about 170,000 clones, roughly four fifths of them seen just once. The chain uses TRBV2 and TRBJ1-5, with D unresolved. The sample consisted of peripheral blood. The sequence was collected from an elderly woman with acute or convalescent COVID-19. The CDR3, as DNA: TGTGCCAGCAGTGAAGGAGGCAATCAGCCCCAGCATTTT. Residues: CASSEGGNQPQHF.